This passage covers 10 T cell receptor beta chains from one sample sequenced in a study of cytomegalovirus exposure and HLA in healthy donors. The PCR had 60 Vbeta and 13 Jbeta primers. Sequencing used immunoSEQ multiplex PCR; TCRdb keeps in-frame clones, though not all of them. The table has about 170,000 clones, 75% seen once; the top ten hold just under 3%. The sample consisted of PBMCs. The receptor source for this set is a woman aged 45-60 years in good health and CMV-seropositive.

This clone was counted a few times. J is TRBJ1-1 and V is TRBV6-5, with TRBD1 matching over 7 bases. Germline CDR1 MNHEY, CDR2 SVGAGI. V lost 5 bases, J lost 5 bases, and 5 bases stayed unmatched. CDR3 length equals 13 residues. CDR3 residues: CASSTGASTEAFF. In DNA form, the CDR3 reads TGTGCCAGCAGTACAGGGGCTAGTACTGAAGCTTTCTTT.

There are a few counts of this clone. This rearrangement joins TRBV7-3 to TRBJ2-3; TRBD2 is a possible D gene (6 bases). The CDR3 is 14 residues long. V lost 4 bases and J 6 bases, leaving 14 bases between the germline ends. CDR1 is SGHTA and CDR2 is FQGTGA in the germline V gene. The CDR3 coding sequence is TGTGCCAGCAGCTCTCGGGGGTCGGGGGATACGCAGTATTTT. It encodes CASSSRGSGDTQYF.

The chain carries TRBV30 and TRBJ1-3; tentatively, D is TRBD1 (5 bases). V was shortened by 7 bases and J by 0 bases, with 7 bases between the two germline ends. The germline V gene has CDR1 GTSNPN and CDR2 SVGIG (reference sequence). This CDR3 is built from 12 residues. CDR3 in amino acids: CASRDSGNTIYF. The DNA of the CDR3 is TGTGCCTCCAGGGACTCTGGAAACACCATATATTTT.

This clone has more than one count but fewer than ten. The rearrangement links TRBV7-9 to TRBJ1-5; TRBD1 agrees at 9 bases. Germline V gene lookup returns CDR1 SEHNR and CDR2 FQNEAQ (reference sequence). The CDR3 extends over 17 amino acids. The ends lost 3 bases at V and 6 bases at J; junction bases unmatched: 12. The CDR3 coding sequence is TGTGCCAGCAGCTTCACTTCCGGGACAGGGAATCGTCAGCCCCAGCATTTT. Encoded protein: CASSFTSGTGNRQPQHF.

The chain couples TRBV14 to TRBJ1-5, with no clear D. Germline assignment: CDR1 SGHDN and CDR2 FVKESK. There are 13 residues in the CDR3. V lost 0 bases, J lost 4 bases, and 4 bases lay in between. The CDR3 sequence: CASSQDRNQPQHF. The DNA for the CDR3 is TGTGCCAGCAGCCAAGACAGGAATCAGCCCCAGCATTTT.

Written as DNA, the CDR3 is TGTGCCAGCTCACCAACGACAGATGGGGACACTGAAGCTTTCTTT. Encoded protein: CASSPTTDGDTEAFF. This chain connects TRBV18 to TRBJ1-1; D is perhaps TRBD1 (5 bases). V dropped 2 bases and J dropped 3 bases, with 13 bases sitting between them. Looked up from germline, CDR1 is KGHSH and CDR2 is LQKENI. The CDR3 totals 15 residues.

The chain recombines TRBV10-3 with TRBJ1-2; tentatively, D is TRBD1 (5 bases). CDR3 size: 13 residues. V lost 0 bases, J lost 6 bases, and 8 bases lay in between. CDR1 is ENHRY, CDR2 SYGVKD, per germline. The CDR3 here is CAISESQGDGYTF. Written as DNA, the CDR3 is TGTGCCATCAGTGAGTCTCAGGGCGATGGCTACACCTTC.

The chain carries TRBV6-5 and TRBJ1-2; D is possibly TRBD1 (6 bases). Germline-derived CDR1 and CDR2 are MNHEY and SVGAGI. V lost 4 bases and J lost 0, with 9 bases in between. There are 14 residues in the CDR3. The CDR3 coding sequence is TGTGCCAGCAGTTCGGACAGCTCTAACTATGGCTACACCTTC. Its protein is CASSSDSSNYGYTF.

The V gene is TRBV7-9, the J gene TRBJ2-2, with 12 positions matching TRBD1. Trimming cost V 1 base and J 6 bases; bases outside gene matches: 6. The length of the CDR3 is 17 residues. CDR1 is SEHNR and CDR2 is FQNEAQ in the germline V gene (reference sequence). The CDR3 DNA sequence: TGTGCCAGCAGCTTAGTATGGGACAGGGGGCGCCCCGGGGAGCTGTTTTTT. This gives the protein CASSLVWDRGRPGELFF. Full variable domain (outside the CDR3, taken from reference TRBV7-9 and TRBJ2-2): DTGVSQNPRHKITKRGQNVTFRCDPISEHNRLYWYRQTLGQGPEFLTYFQNEAQLEKSRLLSDRFSAERPKGSFSTLEIQRTEQGDSAMYLCASSLVWDRGRPGELFFGEGSRLTVL.

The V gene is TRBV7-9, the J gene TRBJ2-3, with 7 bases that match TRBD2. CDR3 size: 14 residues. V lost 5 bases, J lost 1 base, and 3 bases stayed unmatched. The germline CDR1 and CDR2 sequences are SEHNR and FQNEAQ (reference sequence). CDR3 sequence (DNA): TGTGCCAGCAGCCGTGGGAGGGGCACAGATACGCAGTATTTT. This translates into CASSRGRGTDTQYF.